The present entry profiles one TCR beta chain with its context. The antigen is unknown. This sample is drawn from a study of regulatory T cells in long-lasting Graves disease. Study findings and constraints: Accuracy may have been reduced by the small sample size. Shared public clonotypes totalled around 2,900 in persistent patients, compared with about a thousand in new patients.

Sample time point: newly diagnosed GD, antithyroid drugs for less than 3 months. Generation of the TCR library employed RNA extracted from PBMCs. V was pared by 6 bases and J by 2 bases, with 9 bases of the junction left unmatched. CDR1 is MNHEY, CDR2 SMNVEV, per germline (reference sequence). This CDR3 has 15 amino acids. TCR beta libraries were built with iRepertoire HTBI primers and Arm-PCR of CDR3 regions. Each CDR3 protein gets one entry after TCRdb re-called the multiplex PCR reads with MiXCR. The top ten hold roughly 25% of the sample, which has about 530,000 distinct CDR3 sequences, 15% to 20% seen once. The data were also submitted as part of a second study, on T cells in Graves' hyperthyroidism and ophthalmopathy.

This chain links TRBV27 with TRBJ2-7, with 8 bases identical to TRBD1. This TCR came from a woman aged 40-65 years with Graves disease. Sequences were derived from peripheral blood mononuclear cells (PBMCs), sampled at new diagnosis, from a patient treated with antithyroid drugs. The CDR3 DNA reads as TGTGCCAGCAGGCAGCGGGCAGGGGGCGCCTACGAGCAGTACTTC. Its protein product is CASRQRAGGAYEQYF.